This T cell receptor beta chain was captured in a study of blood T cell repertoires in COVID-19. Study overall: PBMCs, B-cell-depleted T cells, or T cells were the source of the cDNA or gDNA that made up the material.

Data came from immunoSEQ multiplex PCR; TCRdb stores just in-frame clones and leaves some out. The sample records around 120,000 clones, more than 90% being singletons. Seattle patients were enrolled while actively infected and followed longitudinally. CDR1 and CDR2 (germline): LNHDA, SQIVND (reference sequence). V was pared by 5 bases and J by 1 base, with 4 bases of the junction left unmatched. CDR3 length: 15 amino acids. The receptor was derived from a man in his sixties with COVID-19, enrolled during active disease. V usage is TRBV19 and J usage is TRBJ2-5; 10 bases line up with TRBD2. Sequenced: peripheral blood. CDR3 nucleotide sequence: TGTGCCAGTAGTTCCTGGACTAGCGGCCAAGAGACCCAGTACTTC. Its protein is CASSSWTSGQETQYF.